One sample yielded the 11 T cell receptor beta chains listed below, sequenced in a study of blood T cell repertoires in COVID-19. TCRdb's copy holds only in-frame clones and misses some; the assay was immunoSEQ multiplex PCR. The sample has about 120,000 clones, approximately 90% seen once. Sequencing was carried out using peripheral blood. These receptors came from a man between 65 and 79 years old with active or convalescent COVID-19.

DNA for the CDR3: TGTGCCAGCAGCCCCCGAACCGGGACAGGGGGAGATTCCGAGCAGTACTTC. The encoded protein is CASSPRTGTGGDSEQYF. The chain combines TRBV7-9 with TRBJ2-7; 11 bases are a match to TRBD1. Germline lookup yields CDR1 SEHNR and CDR2 FQNEAQ (reference sequence). The CDR3 consists of 17 residues. V dropped 5 bases and J dropped 6; count of bases not matched to a gene: 15.

CDR3 nucleotides: TGTGCCTGGAATCCGGGACAGGGGAGCAATCAGCCCCAGCATTTT. This translates into CAWNPGQGSNQPQHF. The rearrangement joins TRBV30 to TRBJ1-5, with 10 nucleotides matching TRBD1. The CDR3 runs 15 residues. With 4 bases clipped from V and 1 base from J, the junction kept 4 bases outside the gene matches. The germline V gene has CDR1 GTSNPN and CDR2 SVGIG (reference sequence).

The rearrangement links TRBV13 to TRBJ2-1; 7 nucleotides match TRBD2. V shed 0 bases and J 6 bases; nucleotides not matched to a gene: 11. The CDR3 has 17 residues. The germline V gene encodes CDR1 PRHDT and CDR2 FYEKMQ (reference sequence). This CDR3 is CASSLGLLAGEVNEQFF. Here the CDR3 DNA reads TGTGCCAGCAGCTTAGGGCTGTTGGCGGGAGAGGTCAATGAGCAGTTCTTC. Based on the CDR3 plus reference TRBV13 and TRBJ2-1, the full variable domain is AAGVIQSPRHLIKEKRETATLKCYPIPRHDTVYWYQQGPGQDPQFLISFYEKMQSDKGSIPDRFSAQQFSDYHSELNMSSLELGDSALYFCASSLGLLAGEVNEQFFGPGTRLTVL.

The chain recombines TRBV3-1 (or the pseudogene TRBV3-2) with TRBJ1-4; 7 bases map to TRBD1. V was pared by 1 base and J by 6 bases, with 5 bases of the junction left unmatched. The germline gives CDR1 LGHDT, CDR2 YNNKEL (reference sequence). This CDR3 spans 15 amino acids. The CDR3 protein is CASSQVRGAYEKLFF. The CDR3 DNA sequence: TGTGCCAGCAGCCAAGTCAGGGGGGCGTATGAAAAACTGTTTTTT.

The chain uses TRBV7-2 and TRBJ2-1; 11 bases align to TRBD2. Trimming removed 5 bases from V and 13 bases from J; junction bases left unmatched: 10. From germline, CDR1 is SGHTA and CDR2 FQGNSA. The CDR3 totals 14 residues. The CDR3 DNA reads as TGTGCCAGCAGCCCCCGGCTAGCGGGAGGTGAACAGTTCTTC. Translating gives CASSPRLAGGEQFF.

The genes are TRBV3-1 (or the pseudogene TRBV3-2) and TRBJ1-1; no clear D gene. The CDR3 is 14 residues long. Germline V gene sequence: CDR1 LGHDT, CDR2 YNNKEL (reference sequence). Trimming cost V 3 bases and J 0 bases, with 8 bases left between them. Here the CDR3 DNA reads TGTGCCAGCAGCCAGGGCCGCATGAACACTGAAGCTTTCTTT. It translates to CASSQGRMNTEAFF.

The V and J genes are TRBV28 and TRBJ1-2; D remains ambiguous. Germline V CDR1 and CDR2: MDHEN, SYDVKM. The CDR3 contains 17 residues. Trimming pared 2 bases from V and 0 bases from J, leaving 16 bases between. The DNA for the CDR3 is TGTGCCAGCAGTTTAAGGTCGCGGATCCTAGCTAACTATGGCTACACCTTC. This codes for CASSLRSRILANYGYTF.

J is TRBJ2-3 and V is TRBV29-1; D is possibly TRBD2 (6 bases). The CDR3 is 11 residues long. CDR1 is SQVTM, CDR2 ANQGSEA, per germline. This CDR3 is CATQRADTQYF. CDR3 bases: TGCGCCACCCAGCGGGCAGATACGCAGTATTTT.

The rearrangement joins TRBV28 to TRBJ2-7; TRBD1 matches at 10 bases. This CDR3 is 15 amino acids long. V shed 5 bases and J 3 bases; nucleotides not matched to a gene: 7. Germline lookup yields CDR1 MDHEN and CDR2 SYDVKM. The CDR3 protein is CASSRPGQGFYEQYF. The CDR3 nucleotides are TGTGCCAGCAGTCGCCCGGGACAGGGGTTCTACGAGCAGTACTTC.

The chain couples TRBV19 to TRBJ1-5; D unresolved. V lost 6 bases, J lost 2 bases, and 5 bases lay in between. Germline lookup yields CDR1 LNHDA and CDR2 SQIVND (reference sequence). This CDR3 comprises 12 residues. The CDR3, as DNA: TGTGCCAGTAGGTCAGGCAATCAGCCCCAGCATTTT. Translated: CASRSGNQPQHF.

The chain is built from TRBV18 and TRBJ1-1; 10 nucleotides align to TRBD1. The CDR3 length is 14 residues. Per the germline V gene, CDR1 is KGHSH and CDR2 is LQKENI. The J segment lost 3 bases and the V segment lost 6 bases, leaving 4 bases of the junction unmatched. CDR3 coding DNA: TGTGCCAGCTCCCAGGGACAGGGGTACACTGAAGCTTTCTTT. This codes for CASSQGQGYTEAFF.